These T cell receptor beta chains were read from a single sample in a study of cytomegalovirus exposure and HLA in healthy donors. TCRdb keeps only in-frame clones here, not all; method: immunoSEQ multiplex PCR. Of some 150,000 clones in the sample, 70% to 80% were seen once. Sequences were obtained from PBMCs. These receptors originate from a human donor in good health. Both conserved end residues are part of each CDR3. The D gene is left open where the match is weak. Clone size is given for some rows only: seen once, a few or many times, or a class if the clone is expanded.

clone_size,v_call,j_call,d_call,cdr3_nt,cdr3_aa
NA,TRBV5-1,TRBJ1-1,NA,TGCGCCAGCAGCTTAGCCACAGGGCTAAACACTGAAGCTTTCTTT,CASSLATGLNTEAFF
NA,TRBV28,TRBJ2-7,TRBD1,TGTGCCAGCAGGGGCAGGGGGTCCTACGAGCAGTACTTC,CASRGRGSYEQYF
NA,TRBV5-6,TRBJ2-7,NA,TGTGCCAGCAGCTTGTTCCGGGGGGCCTCGAGCTCCTACGAGCAGTACTTC,CASSLFRGASSSYEQYF
NA,TRBV30,TRBJ2-7,NA,TGTGCCTGGAGCCGACAGGTCGTTTATGGCGAGCAGTACTTC,CAWSRQVVYGEQYF
NA,TRBV10-1,TRBJ1-6,TRBD1,TGCGCCAGCAGTGAACACGGCAGGGGGTCACCCCTCCACTTT,CASSEHGRGSPLHF
NA,TRBV13,TRBJ2-6,TRBD1,TGTGCCAGCAGCTTAGGCGGACAGGTGCAGGGTGAGGCTGGGGCCAACGTCCTGACTTTC,CASSLGGQVQGEAGANVLTF
NA,TRBV13,TRBJ1-2,NA,TGTGCCAGCAGCTTCTCGACAGATTCTAACTATGGCTACACCTTC,CASSFSTDSNYGYTF
NA,TRBV30,TRBJ1-3,NA,TGTGCCTGGAGTGGGCAGTCTGGAAACACCATATATTTT,CAWSGQSGNTIYF
NA,TRBV7-9,TRBJ1-2,NA,TGTGCCAGCAGCTTAGGCGACTCCGGCTATGGCTACACCTTC,CASSLGDSGYGYTF
NA,TRBV6-5,TRBJ2-3,NA,TGTGCCAGCAGTTATTGGGGGGAGGAGACGCAGTATTTT,CASSYWGEETQYF
NA,TRBV7-9,TRBJ1-2,TRBD1,TGTGCCAGCAGCTTACGGACAGGGGCAGATGGGGGCTACACCTTC,CASSLRTGADGGYTF
NA,TRBV13,TRBJ2-3,NA,TGTGCCAGCAGCGAGGGTCGGGGAACTAGCACAGATACGCAGTATTTT,CASSEGRGTSTDTQYF
once,TRBV29-1,TRBJ1-2,TRBD1,TGCAGCGCCCAGAGACAGGGGGCCTGGGGCTACACCTTC,CSAQRQGAWGYTF
NA,TRBV10-2,TRBJ2-1,TRBD2,TGCGCCAGCAGGATAGCGGGGGCCTACAATGAGCAGTTCTTC,CASRIAGAYNEQFF
NA,TRBV7-9,TRBJ2-7,NA,TGTGCCAGCAGCCCTAGATCTAGCAAACACGAGCAGTACTTC,CASSPRSSKHEQYF
NA,TRBV10-3,TRBJ2-7,TRBD2,TGTGCCATCAGTGAAATCAGGACTAGCCAAAACTACGAGCAGTACTTC,CAISEIRTSQNYEQYF
NA,TRBV9,TRBJ2-1,NA,TGTGCCAGCAGCGTGCAAGCGGCCTTATACAATGAGCAGTTCTTC,CASSVQAALYNEQFF
NA,TRBV5-4,TRBJ2-5,TRBD1,TGTGCCAGCAGCTTACAGGGGAGCGAGACCCAGTACTTC,CASSLQGSETQYF
NA,TRBV6-1,TRBJ2-1,NA,TGTGCCAGCAGATCCGGGACTGCCTCCTACAATGAGCAGTTCTTC,CASRSGTASYNEQFF
NA,TRBV27,TRBJ1-2,TRBD1,TGTGCCAGCAGGCCGACAGGGTTTAACTATGGCTACACCTTC,CASRPTGFNYGYTF
NA,TRBV19,TRBJ1-3,NA,TGTGCCAGTAGTATAACAGGGAAAAGGACTGGAAACACCATATATTTT,CASSITGKRTGNTIYF
few,TRBV12-5,TRBJ1-4,NA,TGTGCTAGTGGTTTCGGCGGAACAACTAATGAAAAACTGTTTTTT,CASGFGGTTNEKLFF
NA,TRBV4-2,TRBJ2-5,TRBD2,TGTGCCAGCAGCCAAGAATTGGGACTAGCGGGGGACTGGGAGACCCAGTACTTC,CASSQELGLAGDWETQYF
once,TRBV25-1,TRBJ1-1,NA,TGTGCCAGCAGTGAACATGCGGAGCCCCCCGCCACTGAAGCTTTCTTT,CASSEHAEPPATEAFF
NA,TRBV29-1,TRBJ2-3,NA,TGCAGCGTTGAAGGAGGACTCCCCACACACACAGATACGCAGTATTTT,CSVEGGLPTHTDTQYF
NA,TRBV5-4,TRBJ2-1,TRBD1,TGTGCCAGCACCTACAGGGGTATACCAAACAATGAGCAGTTCTTC,CASTYRGIPNNEQFF
NA,TRBV6-6,TRBJ1-1,TRBD1,TGTGCCAGCAGTTACTTCCAGGGACAGGGGACTGAAGCTTTCTTT,CASSYFQGQGTEAFF
NA,TRBV7-2,TRBJ2-7,TRBD2,TGTGCCAGCAGCTTGGTCACTAGCGGTACCTCCTACGAGCAGTACTTC,CASSLVTSGTSYEQYF
NA,TRBV15,TRBJ2-7,TRBD1,TGTGCCACCAGCAGAGATCTGGGACAGCAGATTACCTACGAGCAGTACTTC,CATSRDLGQQITYEQYF
NA,TRBV15,TRBJ1-4,NA,TGTGCCACCAGAACGAGTCCAGGGGTCCCCAATGAAAAACTGTTTTTT,CATRTSPGVPNEKLFF
NA,TRBV27,TRBJ1-5,NA,TGTGCCAGCAGTTCGGGAGGGCAGCCCCAGCATTTT,CASSSGGQPQHF
NA,TRBV10-2,TRBJ1-2,NA,TGCGCCGAGACGGGGACATTCTCATATGGCTACACCTTC,CAETGTFSYGYTF
few,TRBV7-9,TRBJ2-3,NA,TGTGCCAGCAGCTTCGGGGATACGCAGTATTTT,CASSFGDTQYF
NA,TRBV6-5,TRBJ2-2,TRBD2,TGTGCCAGCAGTCGCGGGAGGTACACCGGGGAGCTGTTTTTT,CASSRGRYTGELFF
NA,TRBV10-2,TRBJ1-1,NA,TGCGCCAGCACCCTCCGGGGCCAGGGGCTCACTGAAGCTTTCTTT,CASTLRGQGLTEAFF
NA,TRBV27,TRBJ2-7,TRBD2,TGTGCCAGCAGTCACGGACTAGCGGTTTACGAGCAGTACTTC,CASSHGLAVYEQYF
NA,TRBV19,TRBJ2-3,TRBD1,TGTGCCAGTAGTCCGGACCGACAGGGTTCTAGCACAGATACGCAGTATTTT,CASSPDRQGSSTDTQYF
NA,TRBV7-2,TRBJ2-7,NA,TGTGCCAGCAGCCTATGGGGGCAGGGTAATAGCGAGCAGTACTTC,CASSLWGQGNSEQYF
NA,TRBV12-5,TRBJ1-2,NA,TGTGCTAGTGGTTTGGTGGTGGCGGGGGGGCGAGCGTTTAACTATGGCTACACCTTC,CASGLVVAGGRAFNYGYTF
NA,TRBV5-1,TRBJ2-3,NA,TGCGCCAGCAGCTTGGGACAGGTTGCAGATACGCAGTATTTT,CASSLGQVADTQYF
NA,TRBV27,TRBJ2-1,NA,TGTGCCAGCAATGTGGGGGGAGAGGGCTATGAGCAGTTCTTC,CASNVGGEGYEQFF
NA,TRBV5-6,TRBJ2-3,TRBD1,TGTGCCAGCAGACCCACAGGGGTGGATACGCAGTATTTT,CASRPTGVDTQYF
NA,TRBV4-1,TRBJ2-3,NA,TGCGCCAGCAGCCAAGACCCCCATGAGGGGGGGCCTGACACAGATACGCAGTATTTT,CASSQDPHEGGPDTDTQYF
NA,TRBV28,TRBJ2-5,TRBD2,TGTGCCAGCACCTTAGCGGGGATTGGTTACGAGACCCAGTACTTC,CASTLAGIGYETQYF
NA,TRBV10-3,TRBJ2-3,NA,TGTGCCACCAGCAACCCTGGAGGGGTAGATACGCAGTATTTT,CATSNPGGVDTQYF
NA,TRBV2,TRBJ2-1,NA,TGTGCCAGCAGTGTACAGGGTCCCGATGAGCAGTTCTTC,CASSVQGPDEQFF
few,TRBV19,TRBJ1-1,TRBD1,TGTGCCAGTAGTTGGGGACAGGGGAACACTGAAGCTTTCTTT,CASSWGQGNTEAFF
NA,TRBV5-6,TRBJ2-7,NA,TGTGCCAGCAGCTTGAGTACTTACGAGCAGTACTTC,CASSLSTYEQYF
NA,TRBV30,TRBJ1-3,NA,TGTGCCTGGAGGACAGCCGATGACTCTGGAAACACCATATATTTT,CAWRTADDSGNTIYF
NA,TRBV6-1,TRBJ2-1,TRBD2,TGTGCCAGCAGTGAACCTGGGACTAGCAGGCAGTTCTTC,CASSEPGTSRQFF
NA,TRBV7-2,TRBJ1-1,NA,TGTGCCAGCAGCTTTTTTTGGGACATACGGAACACTGAAGCTTTCTTT,CASSFFWDIRNTEAFF
NA,TRBV10-1,TRBJ2-1,NA,TGCGCCAGCACCGAACCCGTGGAGCGTCTACATGCTGAGCAGTTCTTC,CASTEPVERLHAEQFF
NA,TRBV6-1,TRBJ2-5,NA,TGTGCCAGCAGTGACCATGAAGCGGCGCGACAAGAGACCCAGTACTTC,CASSDHEAARQETQYF
NA,TRBV6-5,TRBJ1-4,TRBD1,TGTGCCAGCACCTACACGGGACAGGGGGCCGAAAAACTGTTTTTT,CASTYTGQGAEKLFF
NA,TRBV9,TRBJ2-5,TRBD2,TGTGCCAGCAGCCAAGGACTAGCGGGGGGACTGGAGACCCAGTACTTC,CASSQGLAGGLETQYF
NA,TRBV2,TRBJ2-3,TRBD1,TGTGCCAGCAGCCGGACCGGGACAGGGGATACTAGCACAGATACGCAGTATTTT,CASSRTGTGDTSTDTQYF
NA,TRBV27,TRBJ1-1,NA,TGTGCCAGCAGCCGTCCCCCTGAAGCTTTCTTT,CASSRPPEAFF